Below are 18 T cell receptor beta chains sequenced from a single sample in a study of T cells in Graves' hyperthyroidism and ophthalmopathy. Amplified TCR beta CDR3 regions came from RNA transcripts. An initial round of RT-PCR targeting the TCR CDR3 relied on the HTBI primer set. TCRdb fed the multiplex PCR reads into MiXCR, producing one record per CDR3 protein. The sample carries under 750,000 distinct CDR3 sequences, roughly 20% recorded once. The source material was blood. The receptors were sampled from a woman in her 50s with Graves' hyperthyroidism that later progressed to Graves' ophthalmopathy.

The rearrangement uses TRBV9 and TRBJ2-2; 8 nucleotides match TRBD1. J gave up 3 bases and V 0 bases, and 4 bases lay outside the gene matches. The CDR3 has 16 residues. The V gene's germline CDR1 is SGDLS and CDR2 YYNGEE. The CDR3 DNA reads TGTGCCAGCAGCGTAGAGACAGGGGCCTACACCGGGGAGCTGTTTTTT. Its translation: CASSVETGAYTGELFF.

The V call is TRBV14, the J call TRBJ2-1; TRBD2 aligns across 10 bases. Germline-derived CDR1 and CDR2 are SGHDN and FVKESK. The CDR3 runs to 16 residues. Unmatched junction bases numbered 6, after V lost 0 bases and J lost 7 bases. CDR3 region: CASSQDTAGGTNEQFF. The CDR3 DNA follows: TGTGCCAGCAGCCAAGACACAGCGGGGGGGACGAATGAGCAGTTCTTC. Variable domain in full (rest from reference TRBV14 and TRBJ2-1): EAGVTQFPSHSVIEKGQTVTLRCDPISGHDNLYWYRRVMGKEIKFLLHFVKESKQDESGMPNNRFLAERTGGTYSTLKVQPAELEDSGVYFCASSQDTAGGTNEQFFGPGTRLTVL.

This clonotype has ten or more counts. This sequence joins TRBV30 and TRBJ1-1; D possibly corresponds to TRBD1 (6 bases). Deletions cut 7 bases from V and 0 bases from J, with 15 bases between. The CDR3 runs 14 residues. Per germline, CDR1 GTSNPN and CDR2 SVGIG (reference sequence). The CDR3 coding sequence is TGTGCCTCAGGGGCAGGGCGAATGAACACTGAAGCTTTCTTT. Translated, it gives CASGAGRMNTEAFF.

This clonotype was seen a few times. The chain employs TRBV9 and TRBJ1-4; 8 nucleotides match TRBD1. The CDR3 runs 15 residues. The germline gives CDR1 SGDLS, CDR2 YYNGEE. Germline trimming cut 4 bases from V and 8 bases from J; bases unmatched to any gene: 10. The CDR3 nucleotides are TGTGCCAGCAGCCCCGACAGGGGTATGGAGGAAAAACTGTTTTTT. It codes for CASSPDRGMEEKLFF.

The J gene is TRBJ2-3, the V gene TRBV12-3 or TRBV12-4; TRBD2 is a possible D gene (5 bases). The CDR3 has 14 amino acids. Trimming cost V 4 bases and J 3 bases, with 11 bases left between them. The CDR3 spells CASSSRELTDTQYF. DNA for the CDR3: TGTGCCAGCAGTTCGAGGGAGTTGACAGATACGCAGTATTTT.

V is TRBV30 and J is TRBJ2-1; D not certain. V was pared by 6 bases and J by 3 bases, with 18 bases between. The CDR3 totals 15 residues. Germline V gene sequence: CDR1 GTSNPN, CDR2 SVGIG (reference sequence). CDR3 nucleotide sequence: TGTGCCTGCTACAACCCCGGGTCGGGCTACAATGAGCAGTTCTTC. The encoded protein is CACYNPGSGYNEQFF.

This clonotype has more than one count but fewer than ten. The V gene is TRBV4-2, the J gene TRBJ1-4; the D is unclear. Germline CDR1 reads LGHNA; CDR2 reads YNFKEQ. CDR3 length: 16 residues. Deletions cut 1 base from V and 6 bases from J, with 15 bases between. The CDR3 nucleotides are TGTGCCAGCAGCCAAGTCGGCGGGGTAAGGGATGAAAAACTGTTTTTT. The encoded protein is CASSQVGGVRDEKLFF.

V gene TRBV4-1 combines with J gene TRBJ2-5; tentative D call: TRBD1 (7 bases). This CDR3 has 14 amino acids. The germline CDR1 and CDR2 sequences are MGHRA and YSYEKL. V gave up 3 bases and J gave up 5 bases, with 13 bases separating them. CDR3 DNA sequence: TGCGCCAGCAGCCACCCAGGGGGGCTCGAGACCCAGTACTTC. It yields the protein CASSHPGGLETQYF.

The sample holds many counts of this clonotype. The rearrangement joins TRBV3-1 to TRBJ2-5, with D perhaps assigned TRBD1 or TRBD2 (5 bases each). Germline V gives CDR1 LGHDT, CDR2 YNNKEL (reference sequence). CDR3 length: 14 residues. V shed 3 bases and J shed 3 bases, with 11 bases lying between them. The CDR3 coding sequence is TGTGCCAGCAGCCATGTTGGGGGTGAAGAGACCCAGTACTTC. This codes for CASSHVGGEETQYF.

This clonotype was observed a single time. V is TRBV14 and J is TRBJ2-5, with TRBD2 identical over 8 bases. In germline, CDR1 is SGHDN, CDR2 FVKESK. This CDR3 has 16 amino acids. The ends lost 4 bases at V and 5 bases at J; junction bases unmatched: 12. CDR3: CASSRRGGPSLETQYF. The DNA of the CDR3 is TGTGCCAGCAGCCGACGGGGGGGACCGTCCTTGGAGACCCAGTACTTC.

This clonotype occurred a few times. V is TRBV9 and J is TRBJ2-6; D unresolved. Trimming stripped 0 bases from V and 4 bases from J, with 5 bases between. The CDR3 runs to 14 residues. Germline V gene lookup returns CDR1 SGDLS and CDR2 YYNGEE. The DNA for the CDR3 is TGTGCCAGCAGCGTAGGTCCGGGGGCCAACGTCCTGACTTTC. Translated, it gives CASSVGPGANVLTF.

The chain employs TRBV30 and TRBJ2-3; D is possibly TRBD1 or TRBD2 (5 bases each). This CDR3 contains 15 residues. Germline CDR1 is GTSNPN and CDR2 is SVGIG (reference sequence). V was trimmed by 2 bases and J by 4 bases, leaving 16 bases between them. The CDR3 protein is CAWSSGQLDSDTQYF. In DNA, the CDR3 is TGTGCCTGGAGTAGTGGACAACTAGACTCAGATACGCAGTATTTT.

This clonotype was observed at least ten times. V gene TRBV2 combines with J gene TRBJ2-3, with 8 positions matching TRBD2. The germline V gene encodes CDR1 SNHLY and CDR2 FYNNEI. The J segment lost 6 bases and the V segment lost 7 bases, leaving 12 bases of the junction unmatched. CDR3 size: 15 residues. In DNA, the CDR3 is TGTGCCAGCATTAGAACAGCGGGGGAAAACGATACGCAGTATTTT. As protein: CASIRTAGENDTQYF.

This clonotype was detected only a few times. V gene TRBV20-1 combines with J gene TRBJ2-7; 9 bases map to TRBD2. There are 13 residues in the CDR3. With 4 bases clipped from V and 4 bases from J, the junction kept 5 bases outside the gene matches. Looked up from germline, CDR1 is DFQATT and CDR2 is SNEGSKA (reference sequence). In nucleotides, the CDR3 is TGCAGTGCTATCCGCGGGGGGGCTTACGAGCAGTACTTC. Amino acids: CSAIRGGAYEQYF.

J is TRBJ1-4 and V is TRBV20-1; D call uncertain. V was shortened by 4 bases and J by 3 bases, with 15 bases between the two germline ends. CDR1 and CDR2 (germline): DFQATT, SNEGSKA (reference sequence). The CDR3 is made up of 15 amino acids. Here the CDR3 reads CSAKDDSGANEKLFF. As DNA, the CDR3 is TGCAGTGCTAAGGACGACTCCGGGGCTAATGAAAAACTGTTTTTT.

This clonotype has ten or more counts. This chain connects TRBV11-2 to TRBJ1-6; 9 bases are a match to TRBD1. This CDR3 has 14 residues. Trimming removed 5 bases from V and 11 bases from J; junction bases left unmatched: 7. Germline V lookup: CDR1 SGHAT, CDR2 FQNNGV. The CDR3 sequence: CASSPRTGVTPLHF. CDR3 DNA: TGTGCCAGCAGCCCTCGGACAGGGGTCACACCCCTCCACTTT.

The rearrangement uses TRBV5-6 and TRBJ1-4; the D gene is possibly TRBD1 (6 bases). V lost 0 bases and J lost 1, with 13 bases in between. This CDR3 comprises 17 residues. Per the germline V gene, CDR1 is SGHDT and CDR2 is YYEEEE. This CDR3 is CASSLAWGAQTNEKLFF. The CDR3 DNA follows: TGTGCCAGCAGCTTGGCGTGGGGGGCCCAAACTAATGAAAAACTGTTTTTT. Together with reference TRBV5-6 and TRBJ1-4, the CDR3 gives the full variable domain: DAGVTQSPTHLIKTRGQQVTLRCSPKSGHDTVSWYQQALGQGPQFIFQYYEEEERQRGNFPDRFSGHQFPNYSSELNVNALLLGDSALYLCASSLAWGAQTNEKLFFGSGTQLSVL.

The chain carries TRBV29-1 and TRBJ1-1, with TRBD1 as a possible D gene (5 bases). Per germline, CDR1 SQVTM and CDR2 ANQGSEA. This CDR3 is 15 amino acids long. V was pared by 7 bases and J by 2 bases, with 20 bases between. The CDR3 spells CSAGGPLAGNTEAFF. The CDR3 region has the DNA TGCAGCGCCGGGGGACCCTTGGCTGGCAACACTGAAGCTTTCTTT.